This T cell receptor beta chain was captured in a study of control samples from healthy donors and cancer patients. Sequenced by immunoSEQ multiplex PCR; TCRdb stores in-frame clones only, minus some. The sample has over 150,000 clones; approximately 94% are singletons. The source material was PBMCs. The clonotype comes from a man between 60 and 75 years old with colorectal cancer.

CDR3 residues: CASSYLRGVSYEQYF. In DNA, the CDR3 is TGTGCCAGCAGTTACCTTCGGGGGGTTTCCTACGAGCAGTACTTC. The chain is built from TRBV6-2 or TRBV6-3 and TRBJ2-7; TRBD2 matches at 7 bases. This CDR3 comprises 15 residues. Germline-derived CDR1 and CDR2 are MNHEY and SVGEGT. V dropped 2 bases and J dropped 1; count of bases not matched to a gene: 5.